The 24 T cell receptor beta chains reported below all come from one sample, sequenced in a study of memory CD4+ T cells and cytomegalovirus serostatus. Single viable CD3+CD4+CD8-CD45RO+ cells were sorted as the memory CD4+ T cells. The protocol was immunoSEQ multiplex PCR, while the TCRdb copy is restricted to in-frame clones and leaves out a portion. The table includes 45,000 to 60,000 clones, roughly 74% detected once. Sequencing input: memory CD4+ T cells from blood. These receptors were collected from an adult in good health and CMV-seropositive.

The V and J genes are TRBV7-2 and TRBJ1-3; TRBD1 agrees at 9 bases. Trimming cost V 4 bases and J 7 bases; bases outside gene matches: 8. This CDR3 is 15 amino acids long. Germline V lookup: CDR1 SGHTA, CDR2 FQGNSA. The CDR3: CASSSQDRGGNTIYF. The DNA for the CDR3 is TGTGCCAGCAGCTCCCAGGACAGGGGCGGTAACACCATATATTTT.

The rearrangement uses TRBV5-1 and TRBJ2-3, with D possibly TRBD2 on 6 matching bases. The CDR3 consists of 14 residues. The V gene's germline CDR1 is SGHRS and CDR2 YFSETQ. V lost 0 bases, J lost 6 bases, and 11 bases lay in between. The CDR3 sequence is CASSLDGEADTQYF. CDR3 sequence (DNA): TGCGCCAGCAGCTTGGATGGGGAGGCGGATACGCAGTATTTT.

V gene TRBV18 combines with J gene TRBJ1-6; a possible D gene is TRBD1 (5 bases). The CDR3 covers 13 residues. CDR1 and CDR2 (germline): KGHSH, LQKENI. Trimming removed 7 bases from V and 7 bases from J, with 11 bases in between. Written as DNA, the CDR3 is TGTGCCAGCTTTATGGGGCGGAATTCACCCCTCCACTTT. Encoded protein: CASFMGRNSPLHF.

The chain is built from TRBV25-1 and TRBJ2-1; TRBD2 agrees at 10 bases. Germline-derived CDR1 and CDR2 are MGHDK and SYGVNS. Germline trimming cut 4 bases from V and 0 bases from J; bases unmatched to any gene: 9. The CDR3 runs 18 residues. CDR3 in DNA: TGTGCCAGCAGTGCTAGCGGGGGCCCCTCTAGCTCCTACAATGAGCAGTTCTTC. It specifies CASSASGGPSSSYNEQFF.

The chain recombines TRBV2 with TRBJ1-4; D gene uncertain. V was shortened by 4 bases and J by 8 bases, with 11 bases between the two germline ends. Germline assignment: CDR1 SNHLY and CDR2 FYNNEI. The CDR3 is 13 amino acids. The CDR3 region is CASSVARREKLFF. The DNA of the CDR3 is TGTGCCAGCAGTGTTGCCCGGAGAGAAAAACTGTTTTTT.

The CDR3 here is CASTLANTGELFF. The CDR3 DNA reads as TGTGCCAGCACCTTGGCCAACACCGGGGAGCTGTTTTTT. The V and J genes are TRBV4-2 and TRBJ2-2, with D unclear. The CDR3 sequence is 13 residues long. The V gene's germline CDR1 is LGHNA and CDR2 YNFKEQ. The ends were cut back, 7 bases at V and 2 bases at J, with 8 bases in the middle.

The CDR3 DNA reads as TGTGCCAGCTCACCAGTACAGAACAATGAGCAGTTCTTC. Protein: CASSPVQNNEQFF. The chain joins TRBV18 to TRBJ2-1; D ambiguous. Germline CDR1 is KGHSH and CDR2 is LQKENI. V lost 2 bases to trimming and J lost 5 bases, with 7 bases between them. The CDR3 sequence is 13 residues long. Combining the CDR3 with reference TRBV18 and TRBJ2-1 gives the whole variable domain NAGVMQNPRHLVRRRGQEARLRCSPMKGHSHVYWYRQLPEEGLKFMVYLQKENIIDESGMPKERFSAEFPKEGPSILRIQQVVRGDSAAYFCASSPVQNNEQFFGPGTRLTVL.

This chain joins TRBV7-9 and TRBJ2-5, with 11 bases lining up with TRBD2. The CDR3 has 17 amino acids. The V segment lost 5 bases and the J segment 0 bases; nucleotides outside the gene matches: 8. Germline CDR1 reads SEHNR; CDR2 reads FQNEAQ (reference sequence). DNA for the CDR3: TGTGCCAGCAGCCTCCAAATACTAGCGGGGGACCAAGAGACCCAGTACTTC. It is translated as CASSLQILAGDQETQYF.

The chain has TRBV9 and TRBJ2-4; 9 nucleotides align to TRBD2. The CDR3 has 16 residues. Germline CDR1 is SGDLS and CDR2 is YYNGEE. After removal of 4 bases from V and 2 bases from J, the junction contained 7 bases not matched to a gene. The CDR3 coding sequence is TGTGCCAGCAGCCCACCGAGCGGGGGGTCCAAAAACATTCAGTACTTC. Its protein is CASSPPSGGSKNIQYF.

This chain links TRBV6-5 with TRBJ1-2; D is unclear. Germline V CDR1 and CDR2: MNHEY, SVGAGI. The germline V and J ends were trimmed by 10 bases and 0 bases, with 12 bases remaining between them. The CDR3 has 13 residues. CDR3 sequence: CATRGGANYGYTF. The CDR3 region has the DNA TGTGCCACTCGCGGCGGAGCTAACTATGGCTACACCTTC.

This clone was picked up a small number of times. CDR3 in DNA: TGTGCCAGCAGGGAGATGAATGAGCAGTTCTTC. This codes for CASREMNEQFF. V gene TRBV2 combines with J gene TRBJ2-1; D uncertain. Germline loops: CDR1 SNHLY, CDR2 FYNNEI. This CDR3 has 11 residues. Trimming stripped 6 bases from V and 7 bases from J, with 7 bases between.

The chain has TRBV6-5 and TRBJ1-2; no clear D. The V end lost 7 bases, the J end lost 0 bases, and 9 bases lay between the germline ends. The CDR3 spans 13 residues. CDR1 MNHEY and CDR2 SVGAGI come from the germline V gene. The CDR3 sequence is CASTPGTNYGYTF. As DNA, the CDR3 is TGTGCCAGCACCCCCGGGACTAACTATGGCTACACCTTC.

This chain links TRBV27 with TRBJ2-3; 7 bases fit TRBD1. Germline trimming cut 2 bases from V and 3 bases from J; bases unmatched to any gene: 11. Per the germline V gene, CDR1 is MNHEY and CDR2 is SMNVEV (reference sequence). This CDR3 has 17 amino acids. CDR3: CASSLLRQGVGTDTQYF. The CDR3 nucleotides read TGTGCCAGCAGTTTACTTCGCCAGGGGGTCGGTACAGATACGCAGTATTTT.

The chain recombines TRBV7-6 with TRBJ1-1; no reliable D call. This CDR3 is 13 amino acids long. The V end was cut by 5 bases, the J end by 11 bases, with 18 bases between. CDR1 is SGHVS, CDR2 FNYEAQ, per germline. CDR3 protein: CASSQEGLEVAFF. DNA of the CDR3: TGTGCCAGCAGCCAAGAGGGTCTAGAGGTGGCTTTCTTT. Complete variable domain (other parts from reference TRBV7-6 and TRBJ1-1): GAGVSQSPRYKVTKRGQDVALRCDPISGHVSLYWYRQALGQGPEFLTYFNYEAQQDKSGLPNDRFSAERPEGSISTLTIQRTEQRDSAMYRCASSQEGLEVAFFGQGTRLTVV.

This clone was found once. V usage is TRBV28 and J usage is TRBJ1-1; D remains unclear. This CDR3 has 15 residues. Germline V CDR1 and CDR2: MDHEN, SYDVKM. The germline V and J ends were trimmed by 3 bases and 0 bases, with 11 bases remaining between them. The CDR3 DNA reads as TGTGCCAGCAGTTTGGTGTCGTCGATGAACACTGAAGCTTTCTTT. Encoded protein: CASSLVSSMNTEAFF.

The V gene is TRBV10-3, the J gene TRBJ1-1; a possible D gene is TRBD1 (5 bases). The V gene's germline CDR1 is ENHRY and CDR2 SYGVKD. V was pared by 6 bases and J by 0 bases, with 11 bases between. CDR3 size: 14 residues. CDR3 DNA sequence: TGTGCCATCAGCAATGACAGACTGAACACTGAAGCTTTCTTT. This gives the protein CAISNDRLNTEAFF.

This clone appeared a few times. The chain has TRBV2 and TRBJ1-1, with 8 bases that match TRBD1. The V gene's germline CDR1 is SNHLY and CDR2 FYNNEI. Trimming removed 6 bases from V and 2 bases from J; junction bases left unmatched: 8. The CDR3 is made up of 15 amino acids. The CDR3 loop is CASRRDRLFNTEAFF. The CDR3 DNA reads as TGTGCCAGCAGACGGGACAGGCTTTTCAACACTGAAGCTTTCTTT.

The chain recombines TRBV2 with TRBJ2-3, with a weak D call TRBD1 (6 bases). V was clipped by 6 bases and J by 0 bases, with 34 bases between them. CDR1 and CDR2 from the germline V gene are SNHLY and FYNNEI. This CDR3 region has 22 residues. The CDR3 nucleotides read TGTGCCAGCAGCGCAGGGAGCTGGGACACCACTAATGGGAAGTCTAGCACAGATACGCAGTATTTT. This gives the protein CASSAGSWDTTNGKSSTDTQYF.

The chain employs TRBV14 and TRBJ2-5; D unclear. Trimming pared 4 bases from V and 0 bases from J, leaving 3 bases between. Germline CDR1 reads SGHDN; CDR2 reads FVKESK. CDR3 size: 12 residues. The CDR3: CASSPNQETQYF. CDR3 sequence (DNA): TGTGCCAGCAGCCCCAACCAAGAGACCCAGTACTTC. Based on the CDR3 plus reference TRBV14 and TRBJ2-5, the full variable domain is EAGVTQFPSHSVIEKGQTVTLRCDPISGHDNLYWYRRVMGKEIKFLLHFVKESKQDESGMPNNRFLAERTGGTYSTLKVQPAELEDSGVYFCASSPNQETQYFGPGTRLLVL.

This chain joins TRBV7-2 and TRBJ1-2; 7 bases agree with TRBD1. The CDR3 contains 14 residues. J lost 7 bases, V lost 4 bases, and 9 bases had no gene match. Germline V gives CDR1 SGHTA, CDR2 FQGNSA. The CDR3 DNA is TGTGCCAGCAGCTCGACAGGGATAGCAGGTGGCTACACCTTC. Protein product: CASSSTGIAGGYTF. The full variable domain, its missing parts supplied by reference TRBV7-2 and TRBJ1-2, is GAGVSQSPSNKVTEKGKDVELRCDPISGHTALYWYRQSLGQGLEFLIYFQGNSAPDKSGLPSDRFSAERTGGSVSTLTIQRTQQEDSAVYLCASSSTGIAGGYTFGSGTRLTVV.

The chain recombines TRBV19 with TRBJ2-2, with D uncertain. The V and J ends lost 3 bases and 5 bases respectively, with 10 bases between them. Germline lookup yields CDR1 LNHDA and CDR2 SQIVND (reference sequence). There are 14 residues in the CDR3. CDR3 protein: CASSISAQTGELFF. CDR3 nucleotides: TGTGCCAGTAGTATTTCAGCCCAGACCGGGGAGCTGTTTTTT.

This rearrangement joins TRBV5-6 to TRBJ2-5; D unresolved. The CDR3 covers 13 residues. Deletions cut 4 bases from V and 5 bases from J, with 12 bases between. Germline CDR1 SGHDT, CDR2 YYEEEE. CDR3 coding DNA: TGTGCCAGCAGCCTCCAGTTTGTGGAGACCCAGTACTTC. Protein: CASSLQFVETQYF.

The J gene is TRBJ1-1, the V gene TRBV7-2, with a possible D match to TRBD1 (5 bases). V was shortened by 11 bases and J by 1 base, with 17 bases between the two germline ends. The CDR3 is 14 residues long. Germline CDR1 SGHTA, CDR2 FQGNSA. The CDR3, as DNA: TGTGCCGGACTAAGACTTCAGGGGAACACTGAAGCTTTCTTT. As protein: CAGLRLQGNTEAFF.

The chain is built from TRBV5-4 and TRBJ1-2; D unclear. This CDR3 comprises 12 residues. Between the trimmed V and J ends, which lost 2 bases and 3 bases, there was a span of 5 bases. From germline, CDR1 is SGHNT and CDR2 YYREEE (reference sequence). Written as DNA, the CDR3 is TGTGCCAGCAGCTTCCTCGACTATGGCTACACCTTC. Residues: CASSFLDYGYTF. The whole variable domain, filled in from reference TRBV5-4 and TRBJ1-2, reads ETGVTQSPTHLIKTRGQQVTLRCSSQSGHNTVSWYQQALGQGPQFIFQYYREEENGRGNFPPRFSGLQFPNYSSELNVNALELDDSALYLCASSFLDYGYTFGSGTRLTVV.